The 17 T cell receptor beta chains below come from one sample, sequenced in a study of identical twins (dated by TCRdb to 2016 to 2017). Library method: 5' RACE. Sequencer: Illumina HiSeq 2000. Using fastp trimming at Q25 and MiXCR clonotype assembly, TCRdb reanalyzed the public sequencing data and kept in-frame beta chains. A single entry per CDR3 protein holds the most common genes and DNA from its merged rows. The sample table shows approximately 590,000 distinct CDR3 sequences, and nearly 10% are seen once. Approximately 3.2% of the sample is held by the ten biggest clonotypes. The sample also formed part of further work on yellow fever vaccine responses in identical twins.

Material: PBMCs. These receptors originate from a woman younger than 30 in good health.

The V and J genes are TRBV15 and TRBJ2-7; D might be TRBD2 (5 bases). The V gene lost 5 bases and the J gene lost 4 bases, with 15 bases spanning the gap. The CDR3 has 14 residues. Germline V lookup: CDR1 LNHNV, CDR2 YYDKDF (reference sequence). CDR3 amino acids: CATSGGRLGYEQYF. CDR3 coding DNA: TGTGCCACCAGCGGAGGCAGGCTGGGGTACGAGCAGTACTTC.

This clonotype was observed a handful of times. CDR3: CASSNQPGREEQFF. The CDR3 DNA sequence: TGTGCCAGCAGCAATCAACCTGGGAGGGAAGAGCAGTTCTTC. This chain links TRBV7-2 with TRBJ2-1; TRBD2 matches 7 bases. The germline CDR1 and CDR2 sequences are SGHTA and FQGNSA. This CDR3 spans 14 amino acids. V trimming: 5 bases; J trimming: 10 bases; junction bases outside the gene matches: 11.

There are a few counts of this clonotype. The rearrangement links TRBV7-3 to TRBJ2-3, with 7 bases fitting TRBD2. Looked up from germline, CDR1 is SGHTA and CDR2 is FQGTGA. V was clipped by 5 bases and J by 1 base; unmatched bases: 6. The length of the CDR3 is 15 residues. The CDR3 sequence: CASSPTAGGTDTQYF. CDR3 nucleotide sequence: TGTGCCAGCAGCCCCACCGCGGGGGGCACAGATACGCAGTATTTT.

V gene TRBV6-1 combines with J gene TRBJ2-3, with 8 bases matching TRBD2. Per the germline V gene, CDR1 is MNHNS and CDR2 is SASEGT. CDR3 length equals 17 residues. Losses at the gene ends were 5 bases for V and 3 bases for J; bases not matched to a gene: 13. The CDR3 DNA sequence: TGTGCCAGCAGTCGGACGGGAGGGAACAAGTGGACAGATACGCAGTATTTT. It codes for CASSRTGGNKWTDTQYF.

A few counts support this clonotype. V and J are TRBV7-9 and TRBJ2-2; D ambiguous. The V gene's germline CDR1 is SEHNR and CDR2 FQNEAQ (reference sequence). The germline V and J ends were trimmed by 5 bases and 2 bases, with 12 bases remaining between them. This CDR3 is 15 amino acids long. CDR3 protein: CASSPPAHNTGELFF. DNA of the CDR3: TGTGCCAGCAGCCCCCCAGCACATAACACCGGGGAGCTGTTTTTT.

This clonotype has at least ten counts. This sequence joins TRBV14 and TRBJ2-3; TRBD2 might be the D (5 bases). This CDR3 is built from 15 residues. The V gene lost 0 bases and the J gene lost 9 bases, with 16 bases spanning the gap. Germline V gene lookup returns CDR1 SGHDN and CDR2 FVKESK. CDR3 DNA sequence: TGTGCCAGCAGCCAAGATATCGGCTTTACGGGAACGCAGTATTTT. This encodes CASSQDIGFTGTQYF. The full variable domain, in which reference TRBV14 and TRBJ2-3 provide the parts outside the CDR3, is EAGVTQFPSHSVIEKGQTVTLRCDPISGHDNLYWYRRVMGKEIKFLLHFVKESKQDESGMPNNRFLAERTGGTYSTLKVQPAELEDSGVYFCASSQDIGFTGTQYFGPGTRLTVL.

The J gene is TRBJ1-4, the V gene TRBV4-2; a possible D gene is TRBD1 (5 bases). Germline V gene lookup returns CDR1 LGHNA and CDR2 YNFKEQ. This CDR3 spans 15 amino acids. The germline V and J ends were trimmed by 0 bases and 7 bases, with 12 bases remaining between them. DNA of the CDR3: TGTGCCAGCAGCCAAGATAACGGACATCCTGAAAAACTGTTTTTT. Amino acids: CASSQDNGHPEKLFF.

This clonotype was recorded at least ten times. The chain employs TRBV10-3 and TRBJ2-3; tentatively, D is TRBD1 (7 bases). V dropped 9 bases and J dropped 3 bases, with 19 bases sitting between them. The length of the CDR3 is 15 residues. From germline, CDR1 is ENHRY and CDR2 SYGVKD. In DNA form, the CDR3 reads TGTGCCATGGCGACGGGGCAGGGGGGAACAGATACGCAGTATTTT. Translation: CAMATGQGGTDTQYF.

This clonotype was recorded at least ten times. This rearrangement joins TRBV7-2 to TRBJ2-7; 7 bases are shared with TRBD2. CDR1 SGHTA and CDR2 FQGNSA come from the germline V gene. This CDR3 has 15 residues. Unmatched junction bases numbered 12, after V lost 7 bases and J lost 3 bases. This CDR3 is CASTELAGANYEQYF. The CDR3 DNA reads as TGTGCCAGCACCGAATTGGCGGGAGCGAACTACGAGCAGTACTTC.

The chain joins TRBV5-5 to TRBJ2-7; a possible D gene is TRBD1 (5 bases). CDR3 length equals 16 residues. CDR1 and CDR2 (germline): SGHKS, YYEKEE (reference sequence). Trimming stripped 4 bases from V and 3 bases from J, with 20 bases between. The CDR3 DNA reads as TGTGCCAGCAGCCCCTCTGACAGTCTGCACATCTACGAGCAGTACTTC. It specifies CASSPSDSLHIYEQYF.

This clonotype was recorded a few times. The chain couples TRBV15 to TRBJ2-5; D is unclear. CDR1 LNHNV and CDR2 YYDKDF come from the germline V gene (reference sequence). The germline V and J ends were trimmed by 0 bases and 2 bases, with 4 bases remaining between them. The CDR3 covers 13 residues. The CDR3 nucleotides read TGTGCCACCAGCAGAGACAGACAAGAGACCCAGTACTTC. It yields the protein CATSRDRQETQYF.

This chain joins TRBV12-3 or TRBV12-4 and TRBJ2-7; 7 positions match TRBD2. With V trimmed by 3 bases and J by 3 bases, 8 bases remained unmatched. CDR3 length: 15 residues. CDR3 loop: CASSFASGPRYEQYF. Written as DNA, the CDR3 is TGTGCCAGCAGTTTTGCTAGCGGACCCCGCTACGAGCAGTACTTC.

This clonotype was counted at least ten times. The chain joins TRBV7-2 to TRBJ2-1, with 7 bases fitting TRBD2. The V gene's germline CDR1 is SGHTA and CDR2 FQGNSA. The CDR3 totals 15 residues. Germline trimming cut 4 bases from V and 7 bases from J; bases unmatched to any gene: 10. The CDR3 sequence is CASSSNGGLLNEQFF. The CDR3 nucleotides are TGTGCCAGCAGCTCCAACGGGGGACTACTTAATGAGCAGTTCTTC.

This clonotype was seen at least ten times. The chain joins TRBV3-1 to TRBJ2-1, with 8 bases matching TRBD1. CDR3 size: 13 residues. The germline CDR1 and CDR2 sequences are LGHDT and YNNKEL (reference sequence). The V gene end was trimmed by 2 bases and the J gene end by 13 bases; junction bases not matched to a gene: 7. The CDR3 bases are TGTGCCAGCAGCCAAACAGGGGGGTGGGGACAGTTCTTC. This translates into CASSQTGGWGQFF.

CDR3 bases: TGTGCCAGCAGCTTCGGAGAAGGCCTATACGAGCAGTACTTC. It specifies CASSFGEGLYEQYF. The chain links TRBV5-6 to TRBJ2-7; D call uncertain. The germline V gene encodes CDR1 SGHDT and CDR2 YYEEEE. The CDR3 sequence is 14 residues long. Between the trimmed V and J ends, which lost 2 bases and 4 bases, there was a span of 13 bases.

This clonotype was counted ten times or more. This chain links TRBV3-1 with TRBJ2-2; D is uncertain. This CDR3 has 15 amino acids. Germline V gene data show CDR1 as LGHDT and CDR2 as YNNKEL (reference sequence). Trimming removed 1 base from V and 5 bases from J, with 11 bases in between. The CDR3 DNA sequence: TGTGCCAGCAGCCAAGTTCCGGGCCCAACCGGGGAGCTGTTTTTT. It encodes CASSQVPGPTGELFF.

This clonotype was counted between two and nine times. The chain has TRBV20-1 and TRBJ2-5, with 10 bases matching TRBD2. Germline trimming cut 5 bases from V and 4 bases from J; bases unmatched to any gene: 13. Looked up from germline, CDR1 is DFQATT and CDR2 is SNEGSKA (reference sequence). CDR3 length equals 16 residues. The DNA for the CDR3 is TGCAGTGCTGGGGGGGTCCGAGCGGGAGGGCTAGAGACCCAGTACTTC. It codes for CSAGGVRAGGLETQYF.